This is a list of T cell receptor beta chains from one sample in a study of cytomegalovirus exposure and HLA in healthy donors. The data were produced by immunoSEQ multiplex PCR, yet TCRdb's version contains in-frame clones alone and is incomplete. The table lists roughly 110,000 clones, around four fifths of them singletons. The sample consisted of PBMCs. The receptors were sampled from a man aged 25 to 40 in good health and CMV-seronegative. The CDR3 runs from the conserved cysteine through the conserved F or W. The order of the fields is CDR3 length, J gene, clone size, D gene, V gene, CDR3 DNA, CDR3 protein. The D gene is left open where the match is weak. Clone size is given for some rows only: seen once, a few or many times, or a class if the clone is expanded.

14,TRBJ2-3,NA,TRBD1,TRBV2,TGTGCCACGACAGGGGGAGTTAGCACAGATACGCAGTATTTT,CATTGGVSTDTQYF
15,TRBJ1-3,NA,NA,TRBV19,TGTGCCAGTACCCAGACAGGCTCCTCTGGAAACACCATATATTTT,CASTQTGSSGNTIYF
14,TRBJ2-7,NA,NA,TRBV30,TGTGGAGAAGGGAGGGGGGAATTCTCCTACGAGCAGTACTTC,CGEGRGEFSYEQYF
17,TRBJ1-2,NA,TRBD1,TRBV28,TGTGCCAGCAGTACCCGCCACCCAGACAGGGCTAACTATGGCTACACCTTC,CASSTRHPDRANYGYTF
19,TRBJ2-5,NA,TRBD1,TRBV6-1,TGTGCCAGCAGTGACTTCCCCTTAACCGGGACAGGGGTTCCTGAGACCCAGTACTTC,CASSDFPLTGTGVPETQYF
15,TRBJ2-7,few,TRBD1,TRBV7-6,TGTGCCAGCAGCATTGACAGGGGCCCTTCCTACGAGCAGTACTTC,CASSIDRGPSYEQYF
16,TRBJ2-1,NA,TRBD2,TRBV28,TGTGCCAGCAGCGATCGGGCGGGAGTTAACTACAATGAGCAGTTCTTC,CASSDRAGVNYNEQFF
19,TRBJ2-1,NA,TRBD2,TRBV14,TGTGCCAGCAGCCAAGATTTCCTTCGCGGAACTAGCGGATACAATGAGCAGTTCTTC,CASSQDFLRGTSGYNEQFF
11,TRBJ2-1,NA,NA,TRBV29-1,TGCAGCGAAAGAGGATACAATGAGCAGTTCTTC,CSERGYNEQFF
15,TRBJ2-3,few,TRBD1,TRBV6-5,TGTGCCAGCCGCCAGGGACAGGGGGGCGCAGATACGCAGTATTTT,CASRQGQGGADTQYF
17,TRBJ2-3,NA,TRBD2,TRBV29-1,TGCAGCGTTGAAGGGGCTTTTAGCGGGAGAGGTACAGATACGCAGTATTTT,CSVEGAFSGRGTDTQYF
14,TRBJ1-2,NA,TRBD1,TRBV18,TGTGCCAGCTCACCGGGGCAGGGGGCGTTCGGCTACACCTTC,CASSPGQGAFGYTF
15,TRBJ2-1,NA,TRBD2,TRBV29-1,TGCAGCGCAGGGACTAGCGGGGTCTCCTACAATGAGCAGTTCTTC,CSAGTSGVSYNEQFF
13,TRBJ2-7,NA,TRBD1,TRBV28,TGTGCCAGCAGGCGGACAGGGGATTACGAGCAGTACTTC,CASRRTGDYEQYF
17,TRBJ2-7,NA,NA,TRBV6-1,TGTGCCAGCAGTGACCCTCAAAGCCCGACTAGGAGGTACGAGCAGTACTTC,CASSDPQSPTRRYEQYF
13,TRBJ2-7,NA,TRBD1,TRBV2,TGTGCCAGCGGGGGGACAGGCACTTACGAGCAGTACTTC,CASGGTGTYEQYF
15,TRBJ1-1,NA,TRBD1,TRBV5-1,TGCGCCAGCAGCTTGGCTCAGGGGGCTGGAACTGAAGCTTTCTTT,CASSLAQGAGTEAFF
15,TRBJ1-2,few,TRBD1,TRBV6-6,TGTGCCAGCCACCTCCCCGGGACAGGTCTTTATGGCTACACCTTC,CASHLPGTGLYGYTF
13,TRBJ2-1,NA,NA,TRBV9,TGTGCCAGCAGCGTACAAGTCAGCGGTGAGCAGTTCTTC,CASSVQVSGEQFF
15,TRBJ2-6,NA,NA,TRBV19,TGTGCCAGTAGTATTCGGGGTGCTGGGGCCAACGTCCTGACTTTC,CASSIRGAGANVLTF
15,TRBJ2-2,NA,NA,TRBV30,TGTGCCTCGAACCGGCCCAGGGTGAACACCGGGGAGCTGTTTTTT,CASNRPRVNTGELFF
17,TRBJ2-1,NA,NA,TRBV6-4,TGTGCCAGCAGTGAGGGTCCCCGGGAGTATCCCTACAATGAGCAGTTCTTC,CASSEGPREYPYNEQFF
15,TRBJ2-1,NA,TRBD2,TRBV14,TGTGCCAGCAGCCAAGGACTAGCGGGAGGGGGTGAGCAGTTCTTC,CASSQGLAGGGEQFF
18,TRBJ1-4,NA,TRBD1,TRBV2,TGTGCCAGCAGTGAATCCAGGACAGGGGGCGGTACTAATGAAAAACTGTTTTTT,CASSESRTGGGTNEKLFF
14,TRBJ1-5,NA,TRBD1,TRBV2,TGTGCCAGCAGTACGACAGGGACTAATCAGCCCCAGCATTTT,CASSTTGTNQPQHF
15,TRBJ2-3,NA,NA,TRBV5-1,TGCGCCAGCAGCACCGGACTGCAAAGCACAGATACGCAGTATTTT,CASSTGLQSTDTQYF
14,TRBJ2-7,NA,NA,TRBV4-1,TGCGCCAGCAGCCTCACGGACTCGGGGTACGAGCAGTACTTC,CASSLTDSGYEQYF
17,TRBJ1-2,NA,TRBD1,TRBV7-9,TGTGCCAGCAGCTTGAGGACAGGGGGGTCGGTGGACTATGGCTACACCTTC,CASSLRTGGSVDYGYTF
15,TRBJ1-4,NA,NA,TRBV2,TGTGCCAGCAGTGAAAAGGGCAGGGAGGGGGAAAAACTGTTTTTT,CASSEKGREGEKLFF
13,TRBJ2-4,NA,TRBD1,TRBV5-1,TGCGCCAGCAGCCCAGGGGGCGCCGACATTCAGTACTTC,CASSPGGADIQYF
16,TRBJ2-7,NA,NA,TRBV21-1,TGTGCCAGCAGCAAAGACGGTCTGGGCAAGCTTTACGAGCAGTACTTC,CASSKDGLGKLYEQYF
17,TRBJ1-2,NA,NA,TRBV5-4,TGTGCCAGCAGCTTGGGGGGTACACAGGGATTGAACTATGGCTACACCTTC,CASSLGGTQGLNYGYTF
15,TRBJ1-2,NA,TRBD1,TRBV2,TGTGCCAGCACTGCCCGGACAGGGACCTACTATGGCTACACCTTC,CASTARTGTYYGYTF
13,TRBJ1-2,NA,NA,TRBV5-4,TGTGCCAGCAGCCGGGAGGTTAACTATGGCTACACCTTC,CASSREVNYGYTF
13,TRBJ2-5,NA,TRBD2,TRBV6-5,TGTGCCAGCAGTTTCCCGGGAGGGGAGACCCAGTACTTC,CASSFPGGETQYF
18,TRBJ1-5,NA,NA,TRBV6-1,TGTGCCAGCAGTGAACAGGGTTCTAAGTACGTTTCCGATCAGCCCCAGCATTTT,CASSEQGSKYVSDQPQHF
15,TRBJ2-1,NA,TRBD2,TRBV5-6,TGTGCCAGCGGAGCGGGGGGGCTTTTCTACAATGAGCAGTTCTTC,CASGAGGLFYNEQFF
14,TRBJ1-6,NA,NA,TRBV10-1,TGCGCCAGCAGTGAGTCGCCAGGGGAATCACCCCTCCACTTT,CASSESPGESPLHF
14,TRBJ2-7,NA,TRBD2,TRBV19,TGTGCCAGTAGTGTTACGGGACTAGCCTACGAGCAGTACTTC,CASSVTGLAYEQYF
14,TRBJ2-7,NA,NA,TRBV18,TGTGCCAGCTCACCCCGGGACTCTTACTACGAGCAGTACTTC,CASSPRDSYYEQYF
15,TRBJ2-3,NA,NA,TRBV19,TGTGCCAGTAGTCTTAACGGACAGTCCACAGATACGCAGTATTTT,CASSLNGQSTDTQYF
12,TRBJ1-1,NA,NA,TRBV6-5,TGTGCCAGCAGTTACTCGCAGGGGGAAGCTTTCTTT,CASSYSQGEAFF
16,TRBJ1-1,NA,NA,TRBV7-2,TGTGCCAGCAGCTTAATCCAGGGCGGTCCGAACACTGAAGCTTTCTTT,CASSLIQGGPNTEAFF
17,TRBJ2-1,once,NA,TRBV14,TGTGCCAGCAGCCAAGCCCTAGTTAGGCTGGTCCACAATGAGCAGTTCTTC,CASSQALVRLVHNEQFF
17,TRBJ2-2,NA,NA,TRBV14,TGTGCCAGCAGCCACCGGGCAGGGGGGAAGAACACCGGGGAGCTGTTTTTT,CASSHRAGGKNTGELFF
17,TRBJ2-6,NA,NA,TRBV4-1,TGCGCCAGCAGCCATTCCTCCACAGACTCTGGGGCCAACGTCCTGACTTTC,CASSHSSTDSGANVLTF
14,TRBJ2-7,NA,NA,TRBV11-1,TGTGCCAGCAGCTTACCAGCGGTCTCGGACGAGCAGTACTTC,CASSLPAVSDEQYF
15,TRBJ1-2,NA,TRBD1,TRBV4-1,TGCGCCAGCAGCCAAGTCACAGGGGACCCTTTAGGCTACACCTTC,CASSQVTGDPLGYTF
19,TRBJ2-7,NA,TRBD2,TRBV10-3,TGTGCCATCAGTGAGTCAATTAGCGGGGGACGAACATACACCTACGAGCAGTACTTC,CAISESISGGRTYTYEQYF
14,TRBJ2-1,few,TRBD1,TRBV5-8,TGTGCCAGCAGCCGGGACAGATCCTACAATGAGCAGTTCTTC,CASSRDRSYNEQFF
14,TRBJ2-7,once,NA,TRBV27,TGTGCCAGCGGGATGAGGAGCGGTTTTGACGAGCAGTACTTC,CASGMRSGFDEQYF
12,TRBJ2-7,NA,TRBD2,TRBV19,TGTGCCAGTAGGAGCGGGAGCTACGAGCAGTACTTC,CASRSGSYEQYF
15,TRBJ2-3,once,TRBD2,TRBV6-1,TGTGCCAGCAGTGGCGGGGGAGGGCCTACAGATACGCAGTATTTT,CASSGGGGPTDTQYF
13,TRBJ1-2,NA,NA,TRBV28,TGTGCCAGCAGGCGGGGGACTAACTATGGCTACACCTTC,CASRRGTNYGYTF